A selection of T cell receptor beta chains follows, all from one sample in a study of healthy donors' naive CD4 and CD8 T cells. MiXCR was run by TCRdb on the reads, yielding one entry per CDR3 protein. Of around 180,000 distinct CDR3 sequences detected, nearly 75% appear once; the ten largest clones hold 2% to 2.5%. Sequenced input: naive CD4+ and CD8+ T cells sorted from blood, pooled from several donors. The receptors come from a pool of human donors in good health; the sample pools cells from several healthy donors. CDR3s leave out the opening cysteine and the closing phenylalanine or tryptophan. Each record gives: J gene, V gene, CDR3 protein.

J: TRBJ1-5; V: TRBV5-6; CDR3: ASSFRSSNQPQH
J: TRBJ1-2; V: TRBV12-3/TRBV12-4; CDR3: ASRKQGIGDGYT
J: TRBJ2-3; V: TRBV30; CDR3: AWSTGQGTDTQY
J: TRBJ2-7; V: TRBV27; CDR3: ASSLGQGFNEQY
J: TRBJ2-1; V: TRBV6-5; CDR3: ASSTSGRAPNEQF
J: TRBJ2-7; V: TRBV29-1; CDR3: SVNLGGEQY
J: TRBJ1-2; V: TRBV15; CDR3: ATSRDIERGYT
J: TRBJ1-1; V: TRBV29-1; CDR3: SVVGQGRATEAF
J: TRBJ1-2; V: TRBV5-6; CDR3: ASSAVREGGYGYT
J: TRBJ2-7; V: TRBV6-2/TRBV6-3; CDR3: ASSYFGAGGSYEQY
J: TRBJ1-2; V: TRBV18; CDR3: ASLPPRGLTGSNGYT
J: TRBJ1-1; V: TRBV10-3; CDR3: AIRRTEAYMNTEAF
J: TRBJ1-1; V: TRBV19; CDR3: ASSMVDGTEAF
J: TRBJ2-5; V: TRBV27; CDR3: ASSYGPGTQY
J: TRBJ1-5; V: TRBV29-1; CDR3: SVGRDRDNQPQH
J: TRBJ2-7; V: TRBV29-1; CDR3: SVGTSDEQY
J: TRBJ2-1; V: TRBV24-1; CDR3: ATSEGQTGVEQF
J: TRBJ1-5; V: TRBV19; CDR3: ASGFGTGTSNQPQH
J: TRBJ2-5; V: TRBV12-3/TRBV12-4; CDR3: ASRGARPQETQY
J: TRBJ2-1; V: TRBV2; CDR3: ASSDGTYNEQF
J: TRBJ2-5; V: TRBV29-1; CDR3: SVAPQVARVKETQY
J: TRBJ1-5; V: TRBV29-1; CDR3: SVEDVPGAGLSNQPQH
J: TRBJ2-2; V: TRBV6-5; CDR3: ASSKGSGGDTGELF
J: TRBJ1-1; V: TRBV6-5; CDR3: ASSPGQVVTEAF
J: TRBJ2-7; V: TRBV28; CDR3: ASTAWGRSSYEQY
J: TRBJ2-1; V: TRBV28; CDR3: ASSFGGGIV
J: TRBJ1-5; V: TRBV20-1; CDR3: SARDQLSSGEPQH
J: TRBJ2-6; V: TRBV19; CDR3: ASSMWGLAGDAGANVLT
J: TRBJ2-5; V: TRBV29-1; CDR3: SVEWDSQETQY
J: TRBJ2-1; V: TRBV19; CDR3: ASSMTPYNEQF
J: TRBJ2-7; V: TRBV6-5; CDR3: ASSYSGLAGGYEQY
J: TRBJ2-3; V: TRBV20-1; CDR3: SARPLAGVTDTQY